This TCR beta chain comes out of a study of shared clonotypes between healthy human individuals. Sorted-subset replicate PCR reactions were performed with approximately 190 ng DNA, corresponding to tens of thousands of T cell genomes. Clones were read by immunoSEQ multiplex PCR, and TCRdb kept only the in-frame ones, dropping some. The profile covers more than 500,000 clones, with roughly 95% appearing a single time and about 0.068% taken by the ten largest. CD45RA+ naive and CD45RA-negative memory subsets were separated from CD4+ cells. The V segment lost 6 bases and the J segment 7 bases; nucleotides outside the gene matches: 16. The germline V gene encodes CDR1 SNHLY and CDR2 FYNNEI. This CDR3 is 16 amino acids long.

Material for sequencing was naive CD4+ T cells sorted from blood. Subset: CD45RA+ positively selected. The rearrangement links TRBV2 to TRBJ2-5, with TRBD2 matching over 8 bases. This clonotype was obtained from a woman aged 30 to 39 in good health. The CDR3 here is CASSPIPGTGLGTQYF. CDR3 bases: TGTGCCAGCAGCCCGATCCCCGGGACGGGACTAGGGACCCAGTACTTC.